This T cell receptor beta chain was identified during a study of PD-1 blockade in classical Hodgkin lymphoma. Turning to the study itself: Once every 2 weeks, patients received intravenous nivolumab at 3 mg/kg. Study-wide points: Still unresolved is the cause of the repertoire differences, which may be disease activity or prior therapy. Reports described newly diagnosed patients as having lower baseline TCR diversity than healthy donors.

Of note for this clone: Antigen: not known.

TCRdb's copy holds only in-frame clones and misses some; the assay was immunoSEQ multiplex PCR. The repertoire holds 9,500 to 10,000 clones, approximately 90% seen once, with 12% to 15% in the top ten. From germline, CDR1 is SGDLS and CDR2 YYNGEE. V was pared by 3 bases and J by 5 bases, with 5 bases of the junction left unmatched. The CDR3 length is 14 residues. Exposure to brentuximab vedotin varied, and each patient had relapsed following autologous stem cell transplantation. Under best response, outcomes were complete response, partial response or progressive disease. This receptor was taken from a human donor with classical Hodgkin lymphoma. V gene TRBV9 combines with J gene TRBJ2-7; 10 bases align to TRBD1. Here the sequenced sample was peripheral blood mononuclear cells (PBMCs), taken at baseline. CDR3 region: CASSGDRGSNEQYF. The CDR3 nucleotides read TGTGCCAGCAGCGGGGACAGGGGAAGCAACGAGCAGTACTTC.